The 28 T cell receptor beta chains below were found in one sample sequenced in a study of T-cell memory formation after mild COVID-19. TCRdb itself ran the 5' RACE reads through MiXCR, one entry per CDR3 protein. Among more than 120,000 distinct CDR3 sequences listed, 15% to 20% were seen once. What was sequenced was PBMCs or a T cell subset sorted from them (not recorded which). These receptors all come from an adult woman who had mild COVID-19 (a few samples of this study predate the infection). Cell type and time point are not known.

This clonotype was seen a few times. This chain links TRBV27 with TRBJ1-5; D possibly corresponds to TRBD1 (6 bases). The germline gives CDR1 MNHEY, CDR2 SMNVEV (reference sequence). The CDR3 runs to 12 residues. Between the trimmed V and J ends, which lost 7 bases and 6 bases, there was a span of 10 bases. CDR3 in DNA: TGTGCCAGCAAAACAGGGCTTCAGCCCCAGCATTTT. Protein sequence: CASKTGLQPQHF.

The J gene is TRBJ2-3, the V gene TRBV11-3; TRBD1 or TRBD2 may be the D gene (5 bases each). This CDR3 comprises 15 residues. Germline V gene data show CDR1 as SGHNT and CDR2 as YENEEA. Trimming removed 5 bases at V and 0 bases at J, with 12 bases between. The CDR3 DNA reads TGTGCCAGCAGCCCAGGGTCGGGAAGCACAGATACGCAGTATTTT. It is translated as CASSPGSGSTDTQYF.

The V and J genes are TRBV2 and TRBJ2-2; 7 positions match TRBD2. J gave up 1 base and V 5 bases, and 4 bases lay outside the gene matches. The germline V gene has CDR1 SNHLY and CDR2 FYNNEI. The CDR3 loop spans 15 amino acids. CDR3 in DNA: TGTGCCAGCAGTCTACGGACTAGGAACACCGGGGAGCTGTTTTTT. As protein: CASSLRTRNTGELFF. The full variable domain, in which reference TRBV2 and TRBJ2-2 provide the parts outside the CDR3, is EPEVTQTPSHQVTQMGQEVILRCVPISNHLYFYWYRQILGQKVEFLVSFYNNEISEKSEIFDDQFSVERPDGSNFTLKIRSTKLEDSAMYFCASSLRTRNTGELFFGEGSRLTVL.

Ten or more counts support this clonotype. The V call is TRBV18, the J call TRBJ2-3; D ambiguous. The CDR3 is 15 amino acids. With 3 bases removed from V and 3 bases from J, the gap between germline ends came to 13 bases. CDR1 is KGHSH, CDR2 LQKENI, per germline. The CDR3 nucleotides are TGTGCCAGCTCACCGGAGCTCCTACGTACAGATACGCAGTATTTT. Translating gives CASSPELLRTDTQYF.

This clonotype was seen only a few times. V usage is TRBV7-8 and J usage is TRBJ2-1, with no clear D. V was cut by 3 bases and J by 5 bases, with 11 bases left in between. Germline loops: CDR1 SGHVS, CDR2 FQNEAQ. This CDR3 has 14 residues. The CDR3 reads CASSFLVQNNEQFF. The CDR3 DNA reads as TGTGCCAGCAGCTTCTTGGTGCAGAACAATGAGCAGTTCTTC.

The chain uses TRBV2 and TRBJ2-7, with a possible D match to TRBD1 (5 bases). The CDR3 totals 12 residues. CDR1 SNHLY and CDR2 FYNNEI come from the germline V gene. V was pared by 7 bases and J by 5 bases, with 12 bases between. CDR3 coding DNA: TGTGCCAGCATAAGACAGCGCCACGAGCAGTACTTC. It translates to CASIRQRHEQYF. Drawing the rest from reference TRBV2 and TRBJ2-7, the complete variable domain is EPEVTQTPSHQVTQMGQEVILRCVPISNHLYFYWYRQILGQKVEFLVSFYNNEISEKSEIFDDQFSVERPDGSNFTLKIRSTKLEDSAMYFCASIRQRHEQYFGPGTRLTVT.

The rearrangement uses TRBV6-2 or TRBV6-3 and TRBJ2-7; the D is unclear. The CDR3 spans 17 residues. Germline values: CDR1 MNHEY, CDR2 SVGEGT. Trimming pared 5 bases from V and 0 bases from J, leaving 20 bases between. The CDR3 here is CASSPRPQVPSSYEQYF. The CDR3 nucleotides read TGTGCCAGCAGTCCACGTCCTCAGGTTCCGAGCTCCTACGAGCAGTACTTC.

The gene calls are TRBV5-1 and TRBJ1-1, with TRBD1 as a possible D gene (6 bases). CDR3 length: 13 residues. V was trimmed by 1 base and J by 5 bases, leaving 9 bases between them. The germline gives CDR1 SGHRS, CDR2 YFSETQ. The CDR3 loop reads CASSLSQGTEAFF. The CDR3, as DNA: TGCGCCAGCAGCTTGTCTCAGGGGACTGAAGCTTTCTTT.

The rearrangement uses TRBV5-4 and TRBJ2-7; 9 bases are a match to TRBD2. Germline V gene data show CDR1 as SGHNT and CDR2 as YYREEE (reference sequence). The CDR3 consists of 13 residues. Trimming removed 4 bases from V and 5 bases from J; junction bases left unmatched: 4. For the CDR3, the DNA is TGTGCCAGCAGCCTTAGCGGGAGCAACGAGCAGTACTTC. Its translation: CASSLSGSNEQYF.

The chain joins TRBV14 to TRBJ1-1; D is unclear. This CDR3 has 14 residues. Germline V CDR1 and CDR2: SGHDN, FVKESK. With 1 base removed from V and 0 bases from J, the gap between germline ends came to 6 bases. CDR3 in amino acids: CASSQASLNTEAFF. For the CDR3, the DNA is TGTGCCAGCAGCCAAGCCTCGTTGAACACTGAAGCTTTCTTT. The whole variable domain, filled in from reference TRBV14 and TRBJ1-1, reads EAGVTQFPSHSVIEKGQTVTLRCDPISGHDNLYWYRRVMGKEIKFLLHFVKESKQDESGMPNNRFLAERTGGTYSTLKVQPAELEDSGVYFCASSQASLNTEAFFGQGTRLTVV.

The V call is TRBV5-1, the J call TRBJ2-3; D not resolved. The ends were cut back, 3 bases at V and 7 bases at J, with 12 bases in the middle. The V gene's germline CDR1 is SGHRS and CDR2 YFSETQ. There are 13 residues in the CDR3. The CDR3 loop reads CASSSPSRNTQYF. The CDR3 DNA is TGCGCCAGCAGCTCTCCAAGCCGCAATACGCAGTATTTT.

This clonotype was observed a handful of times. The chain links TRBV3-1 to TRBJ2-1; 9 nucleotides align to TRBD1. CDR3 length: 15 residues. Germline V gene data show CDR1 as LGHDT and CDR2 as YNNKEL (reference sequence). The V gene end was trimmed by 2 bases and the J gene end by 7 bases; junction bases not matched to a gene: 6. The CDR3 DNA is TGTGCCAGCAGCCAAACGGACAGGGGTCAGAATGAGCAGTTCTTC. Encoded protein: CASSQTDRGQNEQFF.

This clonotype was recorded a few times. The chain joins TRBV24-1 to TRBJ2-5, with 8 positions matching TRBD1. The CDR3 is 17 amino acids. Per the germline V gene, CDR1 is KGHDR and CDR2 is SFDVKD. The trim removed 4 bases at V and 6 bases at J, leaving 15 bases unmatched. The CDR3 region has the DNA TGTGCCACCAGTGACCCAACCGGACAGGGCGTTGGGAAGACCCAGTACTTC. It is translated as CATSDPTGQGVGKTQYF.

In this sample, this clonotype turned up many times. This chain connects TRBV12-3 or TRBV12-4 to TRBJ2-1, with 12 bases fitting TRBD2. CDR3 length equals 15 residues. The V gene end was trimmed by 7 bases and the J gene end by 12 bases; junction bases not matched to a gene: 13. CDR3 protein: CASTTRLAGVEVQFF. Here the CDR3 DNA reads TGTGCCAGCACTACGAGACTAGCGGGAGTTGAGGTGCAGTTCTTC.

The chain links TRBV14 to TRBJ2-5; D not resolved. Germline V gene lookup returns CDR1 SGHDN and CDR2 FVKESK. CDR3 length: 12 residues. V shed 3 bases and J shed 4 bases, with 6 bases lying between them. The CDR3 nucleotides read TGTGCCAGCAGCCATACCAGAGAGACCCAGTACTTC. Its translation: CASSHTRETQYF.

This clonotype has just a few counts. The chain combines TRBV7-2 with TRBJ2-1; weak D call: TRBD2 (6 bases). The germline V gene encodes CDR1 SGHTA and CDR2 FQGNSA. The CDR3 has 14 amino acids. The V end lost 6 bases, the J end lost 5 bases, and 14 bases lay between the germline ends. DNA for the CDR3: TGTGCCAGCAGTGCCGGGACTTCAGACAATGAGCAGTTCTTC. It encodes CASSAGTSDNEQFF.

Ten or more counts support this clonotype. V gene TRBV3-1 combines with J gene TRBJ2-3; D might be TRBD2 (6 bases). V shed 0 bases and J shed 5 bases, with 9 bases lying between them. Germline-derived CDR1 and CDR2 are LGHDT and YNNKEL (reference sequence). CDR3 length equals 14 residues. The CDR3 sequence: CASSQDLGRDTQYF. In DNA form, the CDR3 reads TGTGCCAGCAGCCAAGACCTCGGGAGAGATACGCAGTATTTT.

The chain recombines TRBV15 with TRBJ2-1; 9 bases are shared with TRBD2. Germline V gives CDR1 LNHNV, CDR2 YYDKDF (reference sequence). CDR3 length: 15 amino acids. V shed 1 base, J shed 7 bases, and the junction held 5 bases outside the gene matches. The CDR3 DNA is TGTGCCACCAGCAGAGGAGCGGGGGGCCAGAATGAGCAGTTCTTC. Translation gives CATSRGAGGQNEQFF. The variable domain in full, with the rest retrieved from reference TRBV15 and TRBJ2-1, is DAMVIQNPRYQVTQFGKPVTLSCSQTLNHNVMYWYQQKSSQAPKLLFHYYDKDFNNEADTPDNFQSRRPNTSFCFLDIRSPGLGDTAMYLCATSRGAGGQNEQFFGPGTRLTVL.

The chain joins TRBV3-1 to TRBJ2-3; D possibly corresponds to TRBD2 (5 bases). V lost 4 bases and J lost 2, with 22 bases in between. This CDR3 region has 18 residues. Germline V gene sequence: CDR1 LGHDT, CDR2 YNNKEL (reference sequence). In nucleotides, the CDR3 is TGTGCCAGCAGCCCGAGTACCGGAGCCCCGGGGTCCACAGATACGCAGTATTTT. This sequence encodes CASSPSTGAPGSTDTQYF.

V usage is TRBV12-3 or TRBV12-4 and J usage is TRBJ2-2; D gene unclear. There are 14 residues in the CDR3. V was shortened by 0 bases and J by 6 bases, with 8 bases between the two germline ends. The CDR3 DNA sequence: TGTGCCAGCAGTTTAGCTATACTCGCCGGGGAGCTGTTTTTT. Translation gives CASSLAILAGELFF.

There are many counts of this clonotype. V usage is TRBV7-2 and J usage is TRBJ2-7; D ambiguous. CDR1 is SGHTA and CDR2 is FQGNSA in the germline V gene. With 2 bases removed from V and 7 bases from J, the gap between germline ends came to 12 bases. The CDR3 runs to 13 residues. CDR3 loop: CASSLSVLWEQYF. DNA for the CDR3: TGTGCCAGCAGCTTAAGCGTTTTGTGGGAGCAGTACTTC.

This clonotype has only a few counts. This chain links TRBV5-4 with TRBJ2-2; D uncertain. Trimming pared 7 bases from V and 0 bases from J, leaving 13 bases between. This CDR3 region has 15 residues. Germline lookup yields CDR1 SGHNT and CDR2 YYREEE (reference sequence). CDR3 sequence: CASEEGVPNTGELFF. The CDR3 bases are TGTGCCAGCGAAGAAGGCGTCCCGAACACCGGGGAGCTGTTTTTT.

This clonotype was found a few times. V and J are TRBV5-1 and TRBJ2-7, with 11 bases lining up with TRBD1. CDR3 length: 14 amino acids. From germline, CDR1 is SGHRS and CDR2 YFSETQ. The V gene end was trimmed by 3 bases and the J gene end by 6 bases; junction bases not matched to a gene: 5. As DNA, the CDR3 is TGCGCCAGCAGCTGGGGGGACAGGGGGATCGAGCAGTACTTC. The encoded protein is CASSWGDRGIEQYF.

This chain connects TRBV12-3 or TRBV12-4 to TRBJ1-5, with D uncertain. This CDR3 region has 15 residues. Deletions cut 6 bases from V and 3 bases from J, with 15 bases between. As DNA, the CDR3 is TGTGCCAGCAGCCCTGGACGGCAGAACAATCAGCCCCAGCATTTT. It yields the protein CASSPGRQNNQPQHF.

The CDR3 loop is CSARDPQGIEQYF. CDR3 in DNA: TGCAGTGCTAGAGATCCCCAGGGAATCGAGCAGTACTTC. V and J are TRBV20-1 and TRBJ2-7, with a tentative D call TRBD1 (5 bases). V gave up 0 bases and J gave up 6 bases, with 12 bases separating them. Germline V gives CDR1 DFQATT, CDR2 SNEGSKA (reference sequence). The CDR3 totals 13 residues.

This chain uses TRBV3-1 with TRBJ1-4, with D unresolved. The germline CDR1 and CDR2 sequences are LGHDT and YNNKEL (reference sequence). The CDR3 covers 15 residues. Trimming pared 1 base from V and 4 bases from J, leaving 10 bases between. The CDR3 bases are TGTGCCAGCAGCCAAGGCGGACGGGTTAATGAAAAACTGTTTTTT. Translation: CASSQGGRVNEKLFF.

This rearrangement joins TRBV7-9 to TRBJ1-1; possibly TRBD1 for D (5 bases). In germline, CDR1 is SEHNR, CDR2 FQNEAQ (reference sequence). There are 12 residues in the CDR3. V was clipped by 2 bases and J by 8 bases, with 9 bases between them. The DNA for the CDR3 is TGTGCCAGCAGCTTACAGGGAAGGGAAGCTTTCTTT. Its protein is CASSLQGREAFF. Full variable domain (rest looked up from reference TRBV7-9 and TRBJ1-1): DTGVSQNPRHKITKRGQNVTFRCDPISEHNRLYWYRQTLGQGPEFLTYFQNEAQLEKSRLLSDRFSAERPKGSFSTLEIQRTEQGDSAMYLCASSLQGREAFFGQGTRLTVV.

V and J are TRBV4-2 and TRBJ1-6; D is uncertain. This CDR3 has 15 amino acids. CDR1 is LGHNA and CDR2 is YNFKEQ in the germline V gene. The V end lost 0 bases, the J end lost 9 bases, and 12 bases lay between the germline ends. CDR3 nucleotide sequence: TGTGCCAGCAGCCAAGATTACCGTGGCAGTTCACCCCTCCACTTT. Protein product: CASSQDYRGSSPLHF.